The 9 T cell receptor beta chains below all came from one sample that was sequenced in a study of cytomegalovirus exposure and HLA in healthy donors. The PCR made use of 60 Vbeta and 13 Jbeta primers. Repertoires were generated with immunoSEQ multiplex PCR, while TCRdb's copy carries only in-frame clones and drops some. In the table there are some 90,000 clones, approximately 69% of which are singletons. The sequenced material came from PBMCs. These receptors came from a boy between 5 and 17 years old in good health and CMV-seropositive.

The chain couples TRBV7-8 to TRBJ1-2; 7 bases agree with TRBD1. The CDR3 runs to 16 residues. The germline CDR1 and CDR2 sequences are SGHVS and FQNEAQ. With 5 bases clipped from V and 4 bases from J, the junction kept 13 bases outside the gene matches. CDR3 region: CASSPITGVDSYGYTF. CDR3 DNA sequence: TGTGCCAGCAGCCCAATTACAGGGGTGGATAGCTATGGCTACACCTTC.

V gene TRBV7-9 combines with J gene TRBJ1-5; maybe TRBD1 (5 bases). V lost 3 bases to trimming and J lost 6 bases, with 12 bases between them. Germline loops: CDR1 SEHNR, CDR2 FQNEAQ (reference sequence). CDR3 length: 14 residues. The CDR3 region is CASSLTEEGQPQHF. CDR3 coding DNA: TGTGCCAGCAGCTTGACAGAGGAGGGTCAGCCCCAGCATTTT.

The chain employs TRBV29-1 and TRBJ1-2, with 8 bases matching TRBD1. In germline, CDR1 is SQVTM, CDR2 ANQGSEA. This CDR3 region has 13 residues. The ends lost 4 bases at V and 1 base at J; junction bases unmatched: 2. The CDR3 DNA sequence: TGCAGCGTTGGGACAGGGCGTAACTATGGCTACACCTTC. Protein product: CSVGTGRNYGYTF.

CDR3: CASSHLYNEQFF. CDR3 nucleotide sequence: TGCGCCAGCAGCCACCTCTACAATGAGCAGTTCTTC. J is TRBJ2-1 and V is TRBV4-1; D unresolved. From germline, CDR1 is MGHRA and CDR2 YSYEKL. The CDR3 loop spans 12 amino acids. Trimming pared 3 bases from V and 3 bases from J, leaving 3 bases between.

The chain uses TRBV5-1 and TRBJ2-3, with TRBD1 identical over 8 bases. CDR3 size: 17 residues. The germline CDR1 and CDR2 sequences are SGHRS and YFSETQ. Trimming cost V 3 bases and J 0 bases; bases outside gene matches: 9. The CDR3 protein is CASSYGTGKPSTDTQYF. The CDR3 nucleotides are TGCGCCAGCAGCTACGGGACAGGAAAACCTAGCACAGATACGCAGTATTTT.

This chain uses TRBV7-3 with TRBJ2-7; D may be TRBD1 (6 bases). Germline CDR1 SGHTA, CDR2 FQGTGA. The CDR3 totals 13 residues. Trimming pared 4 bases from V and 6 bases from J, leaving 13 bases between. This CDR3 is CASSSQVRGEQYF. Here the CDR3 DNA reads TGTGCCAGCAGCTCCCAAGTCAGGGGCGAGCAGTACTTC. Full variable domain (rest looked up from reference TRBV7-3 and TRBJ2-7): GAGVSQTPSNKVTEKGKYVELRCDPISGHTALYWYRQSLGQGPEFLIYFQGTGAADDSGLPNDRFFAVRPEGSVSTLKIQRTERGDSAVYLCASSSQVRGEQYFGPGTRLTVT.

The V and J genes are TRBV19 and TRBJ2-1; D perhaps matches TRBD1 (6 bases). Per germline, CDR1 LNHDA and CDR2 SQIVND (reference sequence). V lost 2 bases to trimming and J lost 6 bases, with 11 bases between them. The CDR3 extends over 14 amino acids. The CDR3 sequence is CASSITVGGNEQFF. The CDR3, as DNA: TGTGCCAGTAGTATAACGGTAGGGGGCAATGAGCAGTTCTTC.

The chain links TRBV30 to TRBJ1-1; D might be TRBD1 (6 bases). The germline CDR1 and CDR2 sequences are GTSNPN and SVGIG (reference sequence). V dropped 2 bases and J dropped 8 bases, with 15 bases sitting between them. This CDR3 spans 13 amino acids. The CDR3 region has the DNA TGTGCCTGGAGTTCTACAGGGTTTACCGAAGCTTTCTTT. Translation gives CAWSSTGFTEAFF. The full variable domain, its missing parts supplied by reference TRBV30 and TRBJ1-1, is SQTIHQWPATLVQPVGSPLSLECTVEGTSNPNLYWYRQAAGRGLQLLFYSVGIGQISSEVPQNLSASRPQDRQFILSSKKLLLSDSGFYLCAWSSTGFTEAFFGQGTRLTVV.

This clone was counted only a few times. The chain recombines TRBV19 with TRBJ1-3; unclear D gene. V lost 1 base, J lost 4 bases, and 8 bases lay in between. This CDR3 contains 14 residues. CDR1 LNHDA and CDR2 SQIVND come from the germline V gene (reference sequence). CDR3 sequence reads: CASSIGGAGNTIYF. For the CDR3, the DNA is TGTGCCAGTAGTATAGGAGGTGCCGGAAACACCATATATTTT.